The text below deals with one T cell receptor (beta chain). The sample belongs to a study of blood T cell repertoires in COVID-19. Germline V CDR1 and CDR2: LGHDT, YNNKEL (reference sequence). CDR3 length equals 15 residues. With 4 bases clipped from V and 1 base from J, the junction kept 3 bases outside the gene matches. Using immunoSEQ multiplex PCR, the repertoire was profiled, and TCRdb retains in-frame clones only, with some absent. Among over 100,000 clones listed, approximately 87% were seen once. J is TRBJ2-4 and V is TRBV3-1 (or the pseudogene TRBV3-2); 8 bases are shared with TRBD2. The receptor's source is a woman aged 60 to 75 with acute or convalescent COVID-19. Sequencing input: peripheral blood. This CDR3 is CASSPRGVAKNIQYF. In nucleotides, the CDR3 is TGTGCCAGCAGCCCGCGGGGGGTGGCCAAAAACATTCAGTACTTC.